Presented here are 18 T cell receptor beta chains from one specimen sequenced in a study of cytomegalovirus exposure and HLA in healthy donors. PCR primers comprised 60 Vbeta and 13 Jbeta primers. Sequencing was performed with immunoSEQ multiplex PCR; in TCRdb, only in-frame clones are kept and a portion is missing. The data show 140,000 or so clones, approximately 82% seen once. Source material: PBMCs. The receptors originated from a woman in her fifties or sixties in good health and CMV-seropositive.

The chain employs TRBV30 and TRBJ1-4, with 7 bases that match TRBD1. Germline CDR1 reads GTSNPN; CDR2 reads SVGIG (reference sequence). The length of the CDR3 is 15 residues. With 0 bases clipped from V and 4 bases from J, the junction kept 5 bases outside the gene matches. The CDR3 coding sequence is TGTGCCTGGAGTGTAAGGGACAGAAATAATGAAAAACTGTTTTTT. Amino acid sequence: CAWSVRDRNNEKLFF. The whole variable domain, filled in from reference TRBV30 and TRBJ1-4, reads SQTIHQWPATLVQPVGSPLSLECTVEGTSNPNLYWYRQAAGRGLQLLFYSVGIGQISSEVPQNLSASRPQDRQFILSSKKLLLSDSGFYLCAWSVRDRNNEKLFFGSGTQLSVL.

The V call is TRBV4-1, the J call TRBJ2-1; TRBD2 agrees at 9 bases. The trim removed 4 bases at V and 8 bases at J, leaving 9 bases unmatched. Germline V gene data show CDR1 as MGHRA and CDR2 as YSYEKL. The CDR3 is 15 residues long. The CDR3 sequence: CASSPHSGSLDEQFF. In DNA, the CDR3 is TGCGCCAGCAGCCCTCATAGCGGGAGTTTAGATGAGCAGTTCTTC.

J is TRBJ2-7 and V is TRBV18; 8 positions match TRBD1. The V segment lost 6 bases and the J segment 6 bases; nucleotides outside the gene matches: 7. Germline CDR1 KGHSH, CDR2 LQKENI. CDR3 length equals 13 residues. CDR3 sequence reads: CASSTDRAGEQYF. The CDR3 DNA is TGTGCCAGCTCTACGGACAGGGCCGGCGAGCAGTACTTC.

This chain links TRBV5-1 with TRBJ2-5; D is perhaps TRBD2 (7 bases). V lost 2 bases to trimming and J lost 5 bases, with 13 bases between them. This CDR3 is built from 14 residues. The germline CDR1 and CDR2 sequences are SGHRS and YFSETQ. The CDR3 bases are TGCGCCAGCAGCTTAGGGGGGGGGTTCGAGACCCAGTACTTC. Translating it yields CASSLGGGFETQYF.

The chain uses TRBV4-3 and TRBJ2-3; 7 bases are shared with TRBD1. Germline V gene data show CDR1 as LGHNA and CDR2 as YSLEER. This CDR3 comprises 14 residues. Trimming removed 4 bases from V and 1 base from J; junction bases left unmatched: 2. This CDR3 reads CASSPTGGTDTQYF. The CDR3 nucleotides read TGCGCCAGCAGCCCTACAGGGGGCACAGATACGCAGTATTTT.

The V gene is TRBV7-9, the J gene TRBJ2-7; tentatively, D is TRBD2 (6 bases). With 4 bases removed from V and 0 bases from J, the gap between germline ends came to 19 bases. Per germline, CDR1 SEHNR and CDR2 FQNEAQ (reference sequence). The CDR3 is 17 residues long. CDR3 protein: CASSSTRLETSSYEQYF. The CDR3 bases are TGTGCCAGCAGCTCGACCCGACTAGAAACTAGCTCCTACGAGCAGTACTTC. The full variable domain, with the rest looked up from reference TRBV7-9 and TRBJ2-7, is DTGVSQNPRHKITKRGQNVTFRCDPISEHNRLYWYRQTLGQGPEFLTYFQNEAQLEKSRLLSDRFSAERPKGSFSTLEIQRTEQGDSAMYLCASSSTRLETSSYEQYFGPGTRLTVT.

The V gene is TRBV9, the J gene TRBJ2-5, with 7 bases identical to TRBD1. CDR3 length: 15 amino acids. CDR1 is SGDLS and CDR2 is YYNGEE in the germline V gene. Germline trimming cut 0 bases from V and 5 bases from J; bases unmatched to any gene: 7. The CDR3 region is CASSVEGQLLETQYF. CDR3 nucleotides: TGTGCCAGCAGCGTAGAGGGACAGTTACTTGAGACCCAGTACTTC.

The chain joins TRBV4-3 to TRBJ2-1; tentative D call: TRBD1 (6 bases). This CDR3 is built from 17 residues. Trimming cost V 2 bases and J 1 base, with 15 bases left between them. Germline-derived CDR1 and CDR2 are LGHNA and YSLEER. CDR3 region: CASSQTGNSRSYNEQFF. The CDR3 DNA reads TGCGCCAGCAGCCAAACAGGGAACAGCAGATCCTACAATGAGCAGTTCTTC.

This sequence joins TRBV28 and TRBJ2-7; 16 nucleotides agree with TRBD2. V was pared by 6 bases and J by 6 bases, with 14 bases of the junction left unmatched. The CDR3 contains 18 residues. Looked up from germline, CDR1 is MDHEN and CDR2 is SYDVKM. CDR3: CASSLYTRGLAGGGEQYF. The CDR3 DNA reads TGTGCCAGCAGCCTATATACTCGGGGACTAGCGGGAGGGGGCGAGCAGTACTTC.

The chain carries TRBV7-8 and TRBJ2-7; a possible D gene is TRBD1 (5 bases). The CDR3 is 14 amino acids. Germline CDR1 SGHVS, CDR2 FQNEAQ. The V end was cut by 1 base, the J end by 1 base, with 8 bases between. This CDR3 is CASSLGTLSYEQYF. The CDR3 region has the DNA TGTGCCAGCAGCTTAGGGACACTATCCTACGAGCAGTACTTC.

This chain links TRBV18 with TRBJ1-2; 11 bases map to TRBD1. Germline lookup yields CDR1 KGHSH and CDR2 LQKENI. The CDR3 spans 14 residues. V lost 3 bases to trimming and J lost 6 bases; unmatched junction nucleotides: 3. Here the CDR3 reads CASSPRTGGDGYTF. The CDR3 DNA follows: TGTGCCAGCTCACCGCGGACAGGGGGCGATGGCTACACCTTC.

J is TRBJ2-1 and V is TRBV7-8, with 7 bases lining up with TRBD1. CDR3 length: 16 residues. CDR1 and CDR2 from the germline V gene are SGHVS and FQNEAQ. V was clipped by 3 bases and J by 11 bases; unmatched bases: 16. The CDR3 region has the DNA TGTGCCAGCAGCTTGACAGAGGGACAGTCTCCTGGGCAGCAGTTCTTC. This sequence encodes CASSLTEGQSPGQQFF.

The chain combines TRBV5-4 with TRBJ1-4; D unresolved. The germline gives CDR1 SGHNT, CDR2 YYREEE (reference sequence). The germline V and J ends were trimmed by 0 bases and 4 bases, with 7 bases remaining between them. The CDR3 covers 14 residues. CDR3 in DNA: TGTGCCAGCAGCTTGGAGCCCGGTAATGAAAAACTGTTTTTT. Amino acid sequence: CASSLEPGNEKLFF.

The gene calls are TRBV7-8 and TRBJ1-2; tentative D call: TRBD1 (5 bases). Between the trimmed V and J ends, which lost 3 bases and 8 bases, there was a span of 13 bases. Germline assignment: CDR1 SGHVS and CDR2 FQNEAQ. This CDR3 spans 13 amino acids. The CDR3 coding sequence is TGTGCCAGCAGCTTGACAGTCGTAGGCGGCTACACCTTC. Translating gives CASSLTVVGGYTF.

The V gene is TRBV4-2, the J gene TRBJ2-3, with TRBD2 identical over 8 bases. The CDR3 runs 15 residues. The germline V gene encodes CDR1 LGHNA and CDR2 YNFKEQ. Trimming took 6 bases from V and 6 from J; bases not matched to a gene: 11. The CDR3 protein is CASRTAGALSDTQYF. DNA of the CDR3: TGTGCCAGCAGGACAGCGGGAGCACTCTCGGATACGCAGTATTTT.

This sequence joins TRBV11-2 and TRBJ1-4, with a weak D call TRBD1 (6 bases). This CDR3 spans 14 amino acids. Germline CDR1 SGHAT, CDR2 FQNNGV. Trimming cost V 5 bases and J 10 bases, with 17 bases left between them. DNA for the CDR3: TGTGCCAGCAGCAAAGAAGGGGGGAGGGGAAAACTGTTTTTT. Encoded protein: CASSKEGGRGKLFF. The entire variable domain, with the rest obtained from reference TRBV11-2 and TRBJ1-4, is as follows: EAGVAQSPRYKIIEKRQSVAFWCNPISGHATLYWYQQILGQGPKLLIQFQNNGVVDDSQLPKDRFSAERLKGVDSTLKIQPAKLEDSAVYLCASSKEGGRGKLFFGSGTQLSVL.

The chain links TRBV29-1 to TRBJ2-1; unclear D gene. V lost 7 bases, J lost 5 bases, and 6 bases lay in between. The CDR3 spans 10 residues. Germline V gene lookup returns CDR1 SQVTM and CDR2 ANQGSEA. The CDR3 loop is CSGAHNEQFF. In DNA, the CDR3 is TGCAGCGGCGCCCACAATGAGCAGTTCTTC.

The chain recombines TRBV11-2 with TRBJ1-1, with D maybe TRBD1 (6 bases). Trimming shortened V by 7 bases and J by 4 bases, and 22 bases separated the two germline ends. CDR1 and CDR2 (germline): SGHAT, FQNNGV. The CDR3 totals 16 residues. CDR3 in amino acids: CASTPYQRTEGTEAFF. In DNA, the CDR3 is TGTGCCAGCACTCCTTACCAGAGGACAGAAGGCACTGAAGCTTTCTTT.